Below, 26 T cell receptor beta chains from the same sample are listed, as sequenced in a study of cytomegalovirus exposure and HLA in healthy donors. PCR employed 60 Vbeta and 13 Jbeta primers. Method: immunoSEQ multiplex PCR; TCRdb's copy keeps in-frame clones and lacks some. The sample has some 120,000 clones, 70% to 80% seen once. Sequenced material: PBMCs. The receptor set was obtained from a woman aged 40 to 50 in good health and CMV-seropositive.

This clone was seen only a few times. The chain links TRBV7-8 to TRBJ2-3; 9 positions match TRBD1. CDR3 length: 15 amino acids. V gave up 1 base and J gave up 6 bases; unmatched junction bases: 5. Germline CDR1 reads SGHVS; CDR2 reads FQNEAQ. CDR3 residues: CASSLGNRGPDTQYF. Written as DNA, the CDR3 is TGTGCCAGCAGCTTAGGAAACAGGGGGCCCGATACGCAGTATTTT.

The chain combines TRBV6-1 with TRBJ2-3; D is possibly TRBD1 (5 bases). Germline values: CDR1 MNHNS, CDR2 SASEGT. The CDR3 totals 14 residues. Trimming removed 0 bases at V and 1 base at J, with 5 bases between. As DNA, the CDR3 is TGTGCCAGCAGTGAAGCAGGGGGCACAGATACGCAGTATTTT. This encodes CASSEAGGTDTQYF.

The chain combines TRBV5-6 with TRBJ2-1, with D perhaps TRBD1 (6 bases). The V and J ends lost 3 bases and 9 bases respectively, with 16 bases between them. This CDR3 region has 14 residues. Germline CDR1 and CDR2: SGHDT and YYEEEE. The CDR3 spells CASSWATGSAEQFF. CDR3 coding DNA: TGTGCCAGCAGCTGGGCCACAGGGTCCGCTGAGCAGTTCTTC.

The chain carries TRBV7-2 and TRBJ2-3, with D perhaps matching TRBD1 (6 bases). Germline assignment: CDR1 SGHTA and CDR2 FQGNSA. The CDR3 runs to 16 residues. Trimming took 4 bases from V and 2 from J, leaving 16 bases between them. The CDR3 here is CASSSGAGTHTDTQYF. DNA for the CDR3: TGTGCCAGCAGCTCAGGGGCGGGTACACACACAGATACGCAGTATTTT.

The V call is TRBV7-9, the J call TRBJ1-6, with 10 bases that match TRBD1. Looked up from germline, CDR1 is SEHNR and CDR2 is FQNEAQ (reference sequence). This CDR3 spans 15 amino acids. The V gene end was trimmed by 1 base and the J gene end by 12 bases; junction bases not matched to a gene: 6. The CDR3 is CASSLGGTGDLPLHF. DNA for the CDR3: TGTGCCAGCAGCTTAGGTGGGACAGGGGATTTACCCCTCCACTTT.

The chain uses TRBV6-5 and TRBJ2-1; no reliable D call. V was cut by 0 bases and J by 11 bases, with 14 bases left in between. From germline, CDR1 is MNHEY and CDR2 SVGAGI. The CDR3 totals 14 residues. The chain's CDR3 is CASSYSQTRDKQFF. CDR3 DNA: TGTGCCAGCAGTTACTCGCAGACTCGCGATAAGCAGTTCTTC.

V is TRBV5-4 and J is TRBJ2-1; no clear D gene. The germline gives CDR1 SGHNT, CDR2 YYREEE (reference sequence). The CDR3 runs 15 residues. V lost 0 bases and J 3 bases, leaving 10 bases between the germline ends. The CDR3 region is CASSLEANHYNEQFF. CDR3 DNA sequence: TGTGCCAGCAGCTTGGAAGCAAACCACTACAATGAGCAGTTCTTC.

The chain is built from TRBV4-3 and TRBJ2-7; the D gene is possibly TRBD1 (6 bases). CDR1 is LGHNA and CDR2 is YSLEER in the germline V gene. V gave up 1 base and J gave up 0 bases, with 10 bases separating them. The CDR3 is made up of 15 amino acids. The CDR3 loop reads CASSQAPGDSYEQYF. The DNA for the CDR3 is TGCGCCAGCAGCCAAGCGCCAGGGGACTCCTACGAGCAGTACTTC.

In this sample, this clone turned up once. The chain carries TRBV4-3 and TRBJ2-2; D might be TRBD1 (6 bases). The germline gives CDR1 LGHNA, CDR2 YSLEER. The CDR3 runs 17 residues. V gave up 4 bases and J gave up 4 bases, with 19 bases separating them. The CDR3, as DNA: TGCGCCAGCAGCCGGAACTATGGGCAGGGGATCACCGGGGAGCTGTTTTTT. Encoded protein: CASSRNYGQGITGELFF.

This clone was seen a few times. An end of the junction does not agree with germline; a read error may underlie this. The rearrangement uses TRBV5-5 and TRBJ1-4; 8 nucleotides match TRBD1. Looked up from germline, CDR1 is SGHKS and CDR2 is YYEKEE (reference sequence). This CDR3 has 15 residues. The CDR3 bases are TGCGCCAGCAGCCAAAGCGGGACAGGAGATGAAAAACTGTTTTTT. Amino acid sequence: CASSQSGTGDEKLFF.

The J gene is TRBJ1-2, the V gene TRBV6-1; D is unclear. Trimming stripped 0 bases from V and 5 bases from J, with 19 bases between. Germline V CDR1 and CDR2: MNHNS, SASEGT. The CDR3 has 17 residues. The CDR3 DNA reads as TGTGCCAGCAGTGAAGCGGGCGGACTCTATCGAAGATATGGCTACACCTTC. It specifies CASSEAGGLYRRYGYTF.

The rearrangement joins TRBV19 to TRBJ1-1; D perhaps matches TRBD1 (5 bases). There are 16 residues in the CDR3. The V gene's germline CDR1 is LNHDA and CDR2 SQIVND (reference sequence). Trimming pared 3 bases from V and 1 base from J, leaving 15 bases between. The CDR3 spells CASSMFLGAPNTEAFF. CDR3 DNA sequence: TGTGCCAGTAGTATGTTCCTTGGGGCCCCGAACACTGAAGCTTTCTTT.

The genes are TRBV9 and TRBJ1-1; D ambiguous. The germline V gene encodes CDR1 SGDLS and CDR2 YYNGEE. The CDR3 consists of 13 residues. The germline V and J ends were trimmed by 2 bases and 0 bases, with 5 bases remaining between them. The CDR3 DNA is TGTGCCAGCAGCGTGTTCGTGAACACTGAAGCTTTCTTT. Protein product: CASSVFVNTEAFF.

The rearrangement uses TRBV5-1 and TRBJ2-2; 7 bases are shared with TRBD2. The CDR3 runs 16 residues. V gave up 3 bases and J gave up 0 bases; unmatched junction bases: 5. Germline lookup yields CDR1 SGHRS and CDR2 YFSETQ. The CDR3 loop is CASSWERGSNTGELFF. The DNA of the CDR3 is TGCGCCAGCAGCTGGGAGCGGGGCTCGAACACCGGGGAGCTGTTTTTT.

The sample holds one count of this clone. The V call is TRBV6-5, the J call TRBJ2-7, with 13 nucleotides matching TRBD2. The CDR3 is made up of 15 amino acids. V lost 3 bases and J lost 5; bases outside the gene matches: 4. Germline values: CDR1 MNHEY, CDR2 SVGAGI. CDR3 sequence (DNA): TGTGCCAGCAGTTATGGACTAGCGGGGGCACACGAGCAGTACTTC. Translation: CASSYGLAGAHEQYF.

Worth noting for this clone: This CDR3 is also generated by other DNA sequences in the sample. The rearrangement links TRBV7-9 to TRBJ1-1, with a possible D match to TRBD1 (6 bases). The CDR3 covers 14 residues. Trimming shortened V by 1 base and J by 4 bases, and 10 bases separated the two germline ends. The germline V gene has CDR1 SEHNR and CDR2 FQNEAQ (reference sequence). CDR3: CASSLEQGGTEAFF. CDR3 bases: TGTGCCAGCAGCTTAGAACAGGGTGGCACTGAAGCTTTCTTT. The variable domain in full, with the rest retrieved from reference TRBV7-9 and TRBJ1-1, is DTGVSQNPRHKITKRGQNVTFRCDPISEHNRLYWYRQTLGQGPEFLTYFQNEAQLEKSRLLSDRFSAERPKGSFSTLEIQRTEQGDSAMYLCASSLEQGGTEAFFGQGTRLTVV.

The gene calls are TRBV27 and TRBJ2-7; D is possibly TRBD2 (6 bases). Germline assignment: CDR1 MNHEY and CDR2 SMNVEV (reference sequence). Trimming stripped 6 bases from V and 7 bases from J, with 19 bases between. The CDR3 is made up of 14 amino acids. The CDR3 reads CASRLAGAAGEQYF. CDR3 coding DNA: TGTGCCAGCAGGTTGGCAGGAGCCGCGGGGGAGCAGTACTTC.

The V and J genes are TRBV6-5 and TRBJ1-1; D is possibly TRBD1 (5 bases). Trimming took off 9 bases at V and 5 bases at J, with 16 bases between the two ends. The length of the CDR3 is 13 residues. CDR1 MNHEY and CDR2 SVGAGI come from the germline V gene. CDR3 sequence (DNA): TGTGCCAGTCTAACCGCAGGGAAGACTGAAGCTTTCTTT. Translated: CASLTAGKTEAFF.

The CDR3 sequence is CASSPEGGSPLHF. The CDR3 DNA reads as TGTGCCAGCAGCCCTGAAGGGGGTTCACCCCTCCACTTT. This chain uses TRBV7-9 with TRBJ1-6; perhaps TRBD1 as D (6 bases). Between the trimmed V and J ends, which lost 5 bases and 9 bases, there was a span of 11 bases. Germline CDR1 is SEHNR and CDR2 is FQNEAQ (reference sequence). The CDR3 runs 13 residues.

The table lists this clone with a count of one. DNA for the CDR3: TGTGCCAGCAGCCCCGGGACAGGCCAAGAGACCCAGTACTTC. This translates into CASSPGTGQETQYF. V usage is TRBV27 and J usage is TRBJ2-5, with TRBD1 matching over 8 bases. Trimming cost V 6 bases and J 1 base; bases outside gene matches: 4. From germline, CDR1 is MNHEY and CDR2 SMNVEV (reference sequence). There are 14 residues in the CDR3.

V gene TRBV14 combines with J gene TRBJ2-1; D ambiguous. The CDR3 contains 14 residues. Trimming shortened V by 4 bases and J by 0 bases, and 7 bases separated the two germline ends. Germline V gene data show CDR1 as SGHDN and CDR2 as FVKESK. The CDR3 sequence is CASSRAGSYNEQFF. The CDR3 nucleotides read TGTGCCAGCAGCCGCGCAGGCTCCTACAATGAGCAGTTCTTC.

The V and J genes are TRBV7-2 and TRBJ2-3; TRBD1 matches at 7 bases. Germline loops: CDR1 SGHTA, CDR2 FQGNSA. Germline trimming cut 1 base from V and 3 bases from J; bases unmatched to any gene: 7. This CDR3 contains 16 residues. The CDR3 nucleotides are TGTGCCAGCAGCTTAGGGTTCAACAGGGGAACAGATACGCAGTATTTT. Its translation: CASSLGFNRGTDTQYF.

The V call is TRBV6-1, the J call TRBJ2-7, with a possible D match to TRBD1 (7 bases). Trimming cost V 1 base and J 3 bases, with 22 bases left between them. Germline lookup yields CDR1 MNHNS and CDR2 SASEGT. CDR3 length equals 18 residues. The CDR3 DNA reads as TGTGCCAGCAGTGAAGAATTGCAAGGAGGGGGCAGAGTCTACGAGCAGTACTTC. Translated: CASSEELQGGGRVYEQYF.

The V gene is TRBV29-1, the J gene TRBJ1-2, with D tentatively TRBD1 (5 bases). Germline V lookup: CDR1 SQVTM, CDR2 ANQGSEA. This CDR3 has 15 amino acids. Trimming pared 5 bases from V and 6 bases from J, leaving 22 bases between. This CDR3 is CSVIAGLGRVDGYTF. DNA for the CDR3: TGCAGCGTTATCGCAGGGTTAGGAAGGGTGGATGGCTACACCTTC.

J is TRBJ2-3 and V is TRBV7-3, with 8 bases aligning to TRBD1. The germline V gene has CDR1 SGHTA and CDR2 FQGTGA. Trimming removed 5 bases from V and 4 bases from J; junction bases left unmatched: 2. CDR3 length equals 13 residues. Here the CDR3 reads CASSEQGADTQYF. Written as DNA, the CDR3 is TGTGCCAGCAGCGAACAGGGGGCAGATACGCAGTATTTT.

The sample holds a few counts of this clone. This rearrangement joins TRBV9 to TRBJ1-6; possible D gene TRBD1, 5 bases. The CDR3 covers 14 residues. Germline V lookup: CDR1 SGDLS, CDR2 YYNGEE. Trimming took 4 bases from V and 6 from J, leaving 11 bases between them. The CDR3: CASSSDSSNSPLHF. CDR3 bases: TGTGCCAGCAGCTCTGACAGTTCTAATTCACCCCTCCACTTT.